A selection of T cell receptor beta chains follows, all from one sample in a study of T cell clones after liver transplantation. Libraries were prepared by immunoSEQ multiplex PCR; TCRdb keeps only in-frame clonotypes and omits some of them. The table lists approximately 22,000 clones, approximately 94% of them singletons. The source was CD8+ T cells from blood, collected approximately 27 months after liver transplant. Every receptor here comes from a human patient who received a liver transplant. Some T cells may arise from the graft donor. CDR3s include the opening cysteine and the closing phenylalanine or tryptophan. The D gene is left open where the match is weak. For some rows the clone size is stated as once, few or many, or as a class when expanded; others skip it.

TRBJ1-2	-	-	TRBV19	CASKVGSGYTF	TGTGCCAGTAAAGTTGGGTCCGGCTACACCTTC
TRBJ2-7	TRBD2	-	TRBV9	CASSPGGLVAEQYF	TGTGCCAGCAGCCCGGGGGGACTAGTGGCCGAGCAGTACTTC
TRBJ1-3	-	-	TRBV12-5	CASGTHSGNTIYF	TGTGCTAGTGGTACTCACTCTGGAAACACCATATATTTT
TRBJ2-7	-	-	TRBV6-5	CAAALLASGVYEQYF	TGTGCCGCAGCATTACTGGCGTCTGGGGTTTACGAGCAGTACTTC
TRBJ2-2	-	-	TRBV10-3	CAISESSLLRNTGELFF	TGTGCCATCAGTGAGTCTTCGCTATTACGTAACACCGGGGAGCTGTTTTTT
TRBJ1-2	-	-	TRBV27	CASSLTRYYGYTF	TGTGCCAGCAGTTTGACGCGCTATTATGGCTACACCTTC
TRBJ2-7	TRBD1	-	TRBV10-3	CAIRGQDAYEQYF	TGTGCCATCAGAGGACAGGACGCCTACGAGCAGTACTTC
TRBJ1-1	-	-	TRBV27	CASSFGGGTEAFF	TGTGCCAGCAGTTTTGGAGGGGGCACTGAAGCTTTCTTT
TRBJ2-3	-	-	TRBV2	CASSPKDTQYF	TGTGCCAGCAGTCCGAAAGATACGCAGTATTTT
TRBJ1-2	-	-	TRBV19	CASSIDREGTAHGYTF	TGTGCCAGTAGTATAGATAGAGAGGGGACCGCCCATGGCTACACCTTC
TRBJ2-5	TRBD2	-	TRBV7-8	CASSLNLAGGKETQYF	TGTGCCAGCAGCCTCAATTTAGCGGGAGGAAAAGAGACCCAGTACTTC
TRBJ1-2	-	-	TRBV29-1	CSVGQEPDCYTF	TGCAGCGTTGGACAGGAGCCCGATTGCTACACCTTC
TRBJ1-2	-	-	TRBV9	CASSVGRGAPGYGYTF	TGTGCCAGCAGCGTAGGAAGGGGGGCGCCGGGGTATGGCTACACCTTC
TRBJ2-7	TRBD2	-	TRBV6-1	CASSESGGRYEQYF	TGTGCCAGCAGTGAATCGGGGGGAAGGTACGAGCAGTACTTC
TRBJ2-7	TRBD2	-	TRBV11-2	CASSLGTRGSTYEQYF	TGTGCCAGCAGCTTAGGGACGCGCGGGAGTACCTACGAGCAGTACTTC
TRBJ1-1	-	-	TRBV7-9	CASAWGIEAFF	TGTGCCAGCGCTTGGGGCATTGAAGCTTTCTTT
TRBJ2-7	-	-	TRBV6-5	CASTQLAQPYEQYF	TGTGCCAGCACCCAACTCGCACAGCCCTACGAGCAGTACTTC
TRBJ2-5	TRBD2	-	TRBV28	CASSPIDLAGVRETQYF	TGTGCCAGCAGTCCGATAGATTTAGCGGGAGTTCGGGAGACCCAGTACTTC
TRBJ2-3	TRBD2	-	TRBV7-2	CASSFRPSGGSTDTQYF	TGTGCCAGCAGCTTCCGGCCTAGCGGGGGAAGCACAGATACGCAGTATTTT
TRBJ2-2	-	once	TRBV15	CATREGIPGELFF	TGTGCCACTCGAGAGGGTATCCCCGGGGAGCTGTTTTTT
TRBJ1-2	-	-	TRBV12-5	CASGLAGGWSGYTF	TGTGCTAGTGGTTTGGCCGGCGGCTGGTCTGGCTACACCTTC
TRBJ1-3	-	-	TRBV9	CASSVDRVENTIYF	TGTGCCAGCAGCGTAGATCGGGTTGAAAACACCATATATTTT
TRBJ2-7	-	-	TRBV5-4	CASTNGARQYF	TGTGCCAGCACCAATGGGGCAAGGCAGTACTTC